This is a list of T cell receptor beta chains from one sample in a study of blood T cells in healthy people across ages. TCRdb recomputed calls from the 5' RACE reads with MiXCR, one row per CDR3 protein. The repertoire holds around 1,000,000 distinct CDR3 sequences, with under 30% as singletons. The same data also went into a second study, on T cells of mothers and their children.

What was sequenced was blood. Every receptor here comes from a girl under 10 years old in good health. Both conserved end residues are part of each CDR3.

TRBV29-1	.	CSVESGSNNEQFF
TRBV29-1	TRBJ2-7	CSVTPGNRPYEQYF
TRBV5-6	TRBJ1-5	CASSSDGGRNQPQHF
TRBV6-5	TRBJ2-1	CASSPTTSVLVGQLF
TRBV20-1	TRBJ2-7	CSAGGTSHSSYEQYF
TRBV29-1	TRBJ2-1	CTIDGFDSYNEQFF
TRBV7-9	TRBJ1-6	CASSSHETEIFQTLHF
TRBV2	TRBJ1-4	CASSHYRGQGEKLFF
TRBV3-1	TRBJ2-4	CASSQGRREWNIQYF
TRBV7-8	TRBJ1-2	CASSLEGVGYGYTF
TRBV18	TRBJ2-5	CASSRGPQQETQYF
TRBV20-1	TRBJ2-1	CSARDPSGMISYNEQFF